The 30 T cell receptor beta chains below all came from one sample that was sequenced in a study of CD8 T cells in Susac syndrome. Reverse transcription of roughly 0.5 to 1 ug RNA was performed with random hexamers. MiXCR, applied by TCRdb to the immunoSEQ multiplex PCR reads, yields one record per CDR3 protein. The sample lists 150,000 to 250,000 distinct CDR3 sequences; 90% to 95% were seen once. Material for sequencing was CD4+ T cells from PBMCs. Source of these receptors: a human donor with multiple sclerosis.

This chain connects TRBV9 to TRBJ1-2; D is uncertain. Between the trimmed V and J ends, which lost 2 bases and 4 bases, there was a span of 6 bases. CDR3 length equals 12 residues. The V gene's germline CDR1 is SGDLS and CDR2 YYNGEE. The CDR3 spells CASSVPSYGYTF. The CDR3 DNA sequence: TGTGCCAGCAGCGTCCCGAGCTATGGCTACACCTTC.

In DNA, the CDR3 is TGTGCCAGCAGCGTAGTCCAGGGAGGTGGCTACACCTTC. Encoded protein: CASSVVQGGGYTF. This sequence joins TRBV9 and TRBJ1-2; weak D call: TRBD1 (5 bases). The V gene's germline CDR1 is SGDLS and CDR2 YYNGEE. The V and J ends lost 0 bases and 7 bases respectively, with 10 bases between them. The length of the CDR3 is 13 residues.

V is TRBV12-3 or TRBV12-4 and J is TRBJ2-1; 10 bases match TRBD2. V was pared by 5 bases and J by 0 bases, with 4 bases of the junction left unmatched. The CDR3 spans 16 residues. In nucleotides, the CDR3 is TGTGCCAGCAGTACGTCTAGCGGGAGCTCCTACAATGAGCAGTTCTTC. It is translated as CASSTSSGSSYNEQFF.

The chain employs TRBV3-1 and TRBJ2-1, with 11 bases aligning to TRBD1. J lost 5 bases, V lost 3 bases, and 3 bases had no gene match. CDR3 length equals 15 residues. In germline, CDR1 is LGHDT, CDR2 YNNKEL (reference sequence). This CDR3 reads CASSQDRGLHNEQFF. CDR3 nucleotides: TGTGCCAGCAGCCAGGACAGGGGGCTCCACAATGAGCAGTTCTTC.

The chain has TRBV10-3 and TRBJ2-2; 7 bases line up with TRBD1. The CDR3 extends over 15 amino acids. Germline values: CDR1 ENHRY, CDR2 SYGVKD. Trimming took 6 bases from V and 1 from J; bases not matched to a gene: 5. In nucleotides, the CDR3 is TGTGCCATCAGCGCCTGGACAGGGAACACCGGGGAGCTGTTTTTT. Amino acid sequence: CAISAWTGNTGELFF.

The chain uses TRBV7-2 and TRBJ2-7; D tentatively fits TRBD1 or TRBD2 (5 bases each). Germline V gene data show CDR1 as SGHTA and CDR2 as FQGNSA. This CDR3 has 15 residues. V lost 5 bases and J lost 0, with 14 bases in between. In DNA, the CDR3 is TGTGCCAGCAGCCCTACCGGGGCGAGCTCCTACGAGCAGTACTTC. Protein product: CASSPTGASSYEQYF.

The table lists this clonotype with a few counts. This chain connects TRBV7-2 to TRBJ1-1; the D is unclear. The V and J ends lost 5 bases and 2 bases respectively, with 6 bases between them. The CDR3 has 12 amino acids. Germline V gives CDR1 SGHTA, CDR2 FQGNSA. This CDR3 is CASSPINTEAFF. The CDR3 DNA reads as TGTGCCAGCAGCCCTATAAACACTGAAGCTTTCTTT.

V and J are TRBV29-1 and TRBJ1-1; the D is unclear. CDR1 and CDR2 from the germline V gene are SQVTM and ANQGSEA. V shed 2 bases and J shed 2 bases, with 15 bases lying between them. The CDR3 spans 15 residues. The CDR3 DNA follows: TGCAGCGTTGAAAATGGGCAGTACACAAACACTGAAGCTTTCTTT. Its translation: CSVENGQYTNTEAFF.

CDR3: CASSFASGGSNEQFF. CDR3 coding DNA: TGTGCCAGCAGTTTCGCTAGCGGGGGTTCCAATGAGCAGTTCTTC. V gene TRBV27 combines with J gene TRBJ2-1; 10 bases match TRBD2. Germline V gene data show CDR1 as MNHEY and CDR2 as SMNVEV (reference sequence). The V gene end was trimmed by 3 bases and the J gene end by 6 bases; junction bases not matched to a gene: 5. The CDR3 runs to 15 residues.

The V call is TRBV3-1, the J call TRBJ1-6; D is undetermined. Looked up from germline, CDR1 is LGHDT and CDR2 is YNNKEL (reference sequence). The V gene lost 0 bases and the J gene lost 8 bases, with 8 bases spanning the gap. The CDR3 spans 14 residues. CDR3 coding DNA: TGTGCCAGCAGCCAAGATATCGGGTATTCACCCCTCCACTTT. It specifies CASSQDIGYSPLHF.

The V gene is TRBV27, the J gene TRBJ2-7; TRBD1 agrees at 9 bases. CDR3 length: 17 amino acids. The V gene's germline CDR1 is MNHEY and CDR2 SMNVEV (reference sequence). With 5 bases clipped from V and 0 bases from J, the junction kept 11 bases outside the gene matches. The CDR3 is CASSAGFGTGTSYEQYF. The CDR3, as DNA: TGTGCCAGCAGTGCAGGCTTCGGGACAGGGACCTCCTACGAGCAGTACTTC.

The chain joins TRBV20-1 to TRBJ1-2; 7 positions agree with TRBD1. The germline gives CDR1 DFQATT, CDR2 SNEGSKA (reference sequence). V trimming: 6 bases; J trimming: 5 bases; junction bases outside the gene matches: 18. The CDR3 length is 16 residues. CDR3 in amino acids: CSAQPATGTEGYGYTF. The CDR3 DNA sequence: TGCAGTGCCCAACCGGCCACCGGGACAGAAGGTTATGGCTACACCTTC.

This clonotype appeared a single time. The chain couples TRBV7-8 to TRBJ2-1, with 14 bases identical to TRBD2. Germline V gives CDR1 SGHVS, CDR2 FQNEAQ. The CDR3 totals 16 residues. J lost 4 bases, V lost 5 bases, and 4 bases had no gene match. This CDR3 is CASSPGLAGVYNEQFF. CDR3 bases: TGTGCCAGCAGCCCGGGACTAGCGGGAGTGTACAATGAGCAGTTCTTC.

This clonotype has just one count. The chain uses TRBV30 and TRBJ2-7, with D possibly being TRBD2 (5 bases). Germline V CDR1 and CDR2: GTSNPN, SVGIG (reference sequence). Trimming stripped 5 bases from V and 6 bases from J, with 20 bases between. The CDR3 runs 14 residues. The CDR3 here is CAWGGWQVGREQYF. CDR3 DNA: TGTGCCTGGGGAGGTTGGCAGGTCGGACGCGAGCAGTACTTC.

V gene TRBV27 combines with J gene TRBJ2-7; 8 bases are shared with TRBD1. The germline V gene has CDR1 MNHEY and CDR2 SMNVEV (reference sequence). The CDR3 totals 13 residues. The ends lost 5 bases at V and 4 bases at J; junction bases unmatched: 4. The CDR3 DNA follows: TGTGCCAGCAGTCCCTGGGACAGGTACGAGCAGTACTTC. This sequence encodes CASSPWDRYEQYF.

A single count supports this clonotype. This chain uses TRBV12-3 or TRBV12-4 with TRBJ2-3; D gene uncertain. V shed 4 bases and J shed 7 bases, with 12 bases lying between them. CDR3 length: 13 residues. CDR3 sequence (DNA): TGTGCCAGCAGTTCCCCCTCTTCCTATACGCAGTATTTT. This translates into CASSSPSSYTQYF.

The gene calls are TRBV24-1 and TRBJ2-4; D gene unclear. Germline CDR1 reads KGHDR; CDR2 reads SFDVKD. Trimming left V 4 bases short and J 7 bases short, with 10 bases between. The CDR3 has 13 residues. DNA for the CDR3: TGTGCCACCAGTGAGGACCCCCTTAACATTCAGTACTTC. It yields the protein CATSEDPLNIQYF.

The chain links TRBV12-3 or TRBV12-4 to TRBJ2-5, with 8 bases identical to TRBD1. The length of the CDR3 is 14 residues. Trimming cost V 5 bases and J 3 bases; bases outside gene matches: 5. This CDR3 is CASSPQDREETQYF. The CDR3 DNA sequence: TGTGCCAGCAGTCCACAGGACAGGGAAGAGACCCAGTACTTC.

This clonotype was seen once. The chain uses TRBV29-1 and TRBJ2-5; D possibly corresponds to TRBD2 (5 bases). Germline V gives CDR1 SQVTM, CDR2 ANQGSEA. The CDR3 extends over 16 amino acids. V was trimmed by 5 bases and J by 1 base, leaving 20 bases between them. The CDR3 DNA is TGCAGCGTTATCCCGGAGGAGTCCACAATCCAAGAGACCCAGTACTTC. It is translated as CSVIPEESTIQETQYF.

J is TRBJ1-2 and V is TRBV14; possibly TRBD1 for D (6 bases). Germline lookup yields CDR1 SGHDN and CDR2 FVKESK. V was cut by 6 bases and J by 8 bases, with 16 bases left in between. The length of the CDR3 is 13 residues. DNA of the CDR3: TGTGCCAGCAGAGGGGGAACGTCGGTGGGCTACACCTTC. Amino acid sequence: CASRGGTSVGYTF.

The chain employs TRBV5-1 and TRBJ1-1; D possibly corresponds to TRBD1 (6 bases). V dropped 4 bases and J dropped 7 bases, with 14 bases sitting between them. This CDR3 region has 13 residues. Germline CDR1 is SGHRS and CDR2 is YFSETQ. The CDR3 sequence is CASSRREGVEAFF. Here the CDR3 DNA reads TGCGCCAGCAGCAGGCGGGAGGGGGTTGAAGCTTTCTTT.

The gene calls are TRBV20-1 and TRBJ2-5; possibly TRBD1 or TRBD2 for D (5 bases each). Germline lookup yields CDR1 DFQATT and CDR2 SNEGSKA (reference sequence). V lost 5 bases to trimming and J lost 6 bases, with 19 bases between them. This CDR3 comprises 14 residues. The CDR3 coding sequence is TGCAGTGCTGGGGGACGGTCCCCTGGACAGACCCAGTACTTC. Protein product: CSAGGRSPGQTQYF.

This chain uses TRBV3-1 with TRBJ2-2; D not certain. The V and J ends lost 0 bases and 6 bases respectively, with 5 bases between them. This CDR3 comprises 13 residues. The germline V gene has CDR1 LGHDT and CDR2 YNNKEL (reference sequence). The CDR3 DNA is TGTGCCAGCAGCCAAGAGGGTCCCGGGGAGCTGTTTTTT. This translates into CASSQEGPGELFF.

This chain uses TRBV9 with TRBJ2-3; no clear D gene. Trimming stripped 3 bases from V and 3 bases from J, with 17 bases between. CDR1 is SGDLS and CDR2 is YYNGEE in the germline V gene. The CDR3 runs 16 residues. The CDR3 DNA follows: TGTGCCAGCAGCGCCCGGGTCGGGCCCCGGACAGATACGCAGTATTTT. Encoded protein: CASSARVGPRTDTQYF. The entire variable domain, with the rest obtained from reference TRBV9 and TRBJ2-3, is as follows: DSGVTQTPKHLITATGQRVTLRCSPRSGDLSVYWYQQSLDQGLQFLIQYYNGEERAKGNILERFSAQQFPDLHSELNLSSLELGDSALYFCASSARVGPRTDTQYFGPGTRLTVL.

The CDR3 region has the DNA TGTGCCTGGAGGCAGGGGCCTTGGGATTCACCCCTCCACTTT. Its protein is CAWRQGPWDSPLHF. The chain recombines TRBV30 with TRBJ1-6; a possible D gene is TRBD1 (6 bases). Trimming shortened V by 3 bases and J by 8 bases, and 14 bases separated the two germline ends. Germline loops: CDR1 GTSNPN, CDR2 SVGIG (reference sequence). This CDR3 region has 14 residues.

This CDR3 reads CSAVQGAYNYGYTF. CDR3 DNA: TGCAGTGCTGTGCAGGGGGCATACAACTATGGCTACACCTTC. The chain couples TRBV20-1 to TRBJ1-2, with 8 bases aligning to TRBD1. Germline CDR1 reads DFQATT; CDR2 reads SNEGSKA (reference sequence). The CDR3 spans 14 residues. V dropped 5 bases and J dropped 2; count of bases not matched to a gene: 7.

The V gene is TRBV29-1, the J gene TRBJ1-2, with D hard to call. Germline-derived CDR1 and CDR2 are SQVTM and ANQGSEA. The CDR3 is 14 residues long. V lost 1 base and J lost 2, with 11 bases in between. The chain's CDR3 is CSVEGRGMNYGYTF. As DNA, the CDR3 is TGCAGCGTTGAAGGCCGAGGGATGAACTATGGCTACACCTTC.

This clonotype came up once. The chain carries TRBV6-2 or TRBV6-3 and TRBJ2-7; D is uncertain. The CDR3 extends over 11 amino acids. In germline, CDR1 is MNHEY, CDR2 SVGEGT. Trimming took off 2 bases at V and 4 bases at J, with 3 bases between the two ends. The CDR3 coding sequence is TGTGCCAGCAGTTACCGATACGAGCAGTACTTC. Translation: CASSYRYEQYF.

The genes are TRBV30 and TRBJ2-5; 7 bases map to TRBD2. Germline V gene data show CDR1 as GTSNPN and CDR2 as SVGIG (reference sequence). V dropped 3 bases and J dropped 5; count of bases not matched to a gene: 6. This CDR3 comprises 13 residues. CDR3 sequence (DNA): TGTGCCTGGAGGCTTCAGGGAGGGGAGACCCAGTACTTC. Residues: CAWRLQGGETQYF.

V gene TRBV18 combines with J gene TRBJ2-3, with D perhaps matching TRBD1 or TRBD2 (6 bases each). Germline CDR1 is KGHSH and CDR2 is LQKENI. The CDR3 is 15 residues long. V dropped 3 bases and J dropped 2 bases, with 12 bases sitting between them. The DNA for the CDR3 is TGTGCCAGCTCACCCCCGGGGGCCTCCACAGATACGCAGTATTTT. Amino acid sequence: CASSPPGASTDTQYF.